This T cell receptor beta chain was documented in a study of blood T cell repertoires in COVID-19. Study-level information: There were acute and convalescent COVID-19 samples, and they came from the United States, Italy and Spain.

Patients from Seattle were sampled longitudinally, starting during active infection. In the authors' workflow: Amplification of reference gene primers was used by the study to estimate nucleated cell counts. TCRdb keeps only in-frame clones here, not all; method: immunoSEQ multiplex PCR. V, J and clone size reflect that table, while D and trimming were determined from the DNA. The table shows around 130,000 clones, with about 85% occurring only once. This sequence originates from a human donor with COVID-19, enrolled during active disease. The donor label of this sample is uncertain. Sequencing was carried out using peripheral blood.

The CDR3 sequence: CASSLEGGQGALQKNIQYF. CDR3 in DNA: TGTGCCAGCAGCTTAGAAGGGGGTCAGGGGGCTCTCCAAAAAAACATTCAGTACTTC. The V call is TRBV11-2, the J call TRBJ2-4; 8 nucleotides agree with TRBD1. This CDR3 has 19 residues. Trimming removed 0 bases from V and 4 bases from J; junction bases left unmatched: 14. Germline-derived CDR1 and CDR2 are SGHAT and FQNNGV.